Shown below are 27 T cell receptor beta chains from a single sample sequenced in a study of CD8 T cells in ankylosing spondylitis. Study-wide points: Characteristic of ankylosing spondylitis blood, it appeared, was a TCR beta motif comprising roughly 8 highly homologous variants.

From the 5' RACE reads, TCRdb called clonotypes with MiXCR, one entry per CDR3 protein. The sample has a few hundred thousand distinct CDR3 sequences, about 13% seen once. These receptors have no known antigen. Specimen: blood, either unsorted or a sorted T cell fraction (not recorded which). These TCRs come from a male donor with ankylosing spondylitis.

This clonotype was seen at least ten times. CDR3 sequence reads: CASSWRALTSTGELFF. In DNA, the CDR3 is TGCGCCAGCAGCTGGAGGGCCCTGACTAGCACCGGGGAGCTGTTTTTT. The chain combines TRBV5-1 with TRBJ2-2; D might be TRBD2 (6 bases). CDR1 and CDR2 (germline): SGHRS, YFSETQ. This CDR3 comprises 16 residues. Between the trimmed V and J ends, which lost 3 bases and 4 bases, there was a span of 16 bases.

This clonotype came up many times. CDR3 loop: CAISESTGKGEKLFF. The CDR3 DNA is TGTGCCATCAGTGAGTCGACGGGGAAAGGTGAAAAACTGTTTTTT. The rearrangement links TRBV10-3 to TRBJ1-4; D uncertain. CDR3 length equals 15 residues. CDR1 is ENHRY and CDR2 is SYGVKD in the germline V gene. The ends were cut back, 0 bases at V and 7 bases at J, with 12 bases in the middle.

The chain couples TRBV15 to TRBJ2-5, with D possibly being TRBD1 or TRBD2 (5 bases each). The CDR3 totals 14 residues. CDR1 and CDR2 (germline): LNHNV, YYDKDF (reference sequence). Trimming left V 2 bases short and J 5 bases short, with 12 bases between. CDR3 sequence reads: CATSRPGRMETQYF. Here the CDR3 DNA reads TGTGCCACCAGCAGACCAGGGAGAATGGAGACCCAGTACTTC.

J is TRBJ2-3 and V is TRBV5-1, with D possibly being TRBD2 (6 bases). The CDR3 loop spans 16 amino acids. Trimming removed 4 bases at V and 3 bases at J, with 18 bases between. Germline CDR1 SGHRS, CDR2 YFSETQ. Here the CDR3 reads CASSLRDGGGTDTQYF. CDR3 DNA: TGCGCCAGCAGCCTCCGGGACGGCGGAGGGACAGATACGCAGTATTTT.

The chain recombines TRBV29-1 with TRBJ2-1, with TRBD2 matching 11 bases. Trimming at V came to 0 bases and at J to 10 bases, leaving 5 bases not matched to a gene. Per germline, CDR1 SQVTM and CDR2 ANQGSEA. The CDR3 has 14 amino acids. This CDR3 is CSVEDIAGGREQFF. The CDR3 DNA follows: TGCAGCGTTGAAGATATAGCGGGAGGGCGGGAGCAGTTCTTC.

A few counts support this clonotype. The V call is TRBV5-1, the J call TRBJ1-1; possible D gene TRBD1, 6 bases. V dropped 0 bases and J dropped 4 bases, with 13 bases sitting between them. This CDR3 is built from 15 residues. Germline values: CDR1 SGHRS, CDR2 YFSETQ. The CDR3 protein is CASSLEIQGSTEAFF. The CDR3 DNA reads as TGCGCCAGCAGCTTGGAGATACAGGGCAGCACTGAAGCTTTCTTT.

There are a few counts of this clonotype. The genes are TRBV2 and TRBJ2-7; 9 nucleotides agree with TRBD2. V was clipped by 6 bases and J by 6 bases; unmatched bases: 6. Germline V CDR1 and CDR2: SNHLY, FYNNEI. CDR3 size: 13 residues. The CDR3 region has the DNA TGTGCCAGCAGAGCGGGAGGTGCCGGCGAGCAGTACGTC. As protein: CASRAGGAGEQYV.

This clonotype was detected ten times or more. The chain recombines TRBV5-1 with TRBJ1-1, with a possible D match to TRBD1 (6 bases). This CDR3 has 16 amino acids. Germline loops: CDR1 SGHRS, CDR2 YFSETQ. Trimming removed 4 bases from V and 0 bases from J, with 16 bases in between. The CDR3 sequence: CASSPEPRGMNTEAFF. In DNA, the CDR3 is TGCGCCAGCAGCCCGGAGCCCAGGGGCATGAACACTGAAGCTTTCTTT.

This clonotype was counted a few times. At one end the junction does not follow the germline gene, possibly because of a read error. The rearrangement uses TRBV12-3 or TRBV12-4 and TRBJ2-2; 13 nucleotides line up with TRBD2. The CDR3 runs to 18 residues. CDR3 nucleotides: TGTGCCCGCAGCCGATCACTAGCGGGAGGGCCGGACACCGGGGAGCTGTTTTTT. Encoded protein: CARSRSLAGGPDTGELFF.

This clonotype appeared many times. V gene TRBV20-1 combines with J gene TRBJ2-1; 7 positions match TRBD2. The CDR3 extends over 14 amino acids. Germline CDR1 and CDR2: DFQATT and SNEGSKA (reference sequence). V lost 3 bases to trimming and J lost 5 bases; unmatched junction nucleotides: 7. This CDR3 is CSASRASGNNEQFF. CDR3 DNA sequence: TGCAGTGCTAGTCGGGCTAGCGGTAACAATGAGCAGTTCTTC.

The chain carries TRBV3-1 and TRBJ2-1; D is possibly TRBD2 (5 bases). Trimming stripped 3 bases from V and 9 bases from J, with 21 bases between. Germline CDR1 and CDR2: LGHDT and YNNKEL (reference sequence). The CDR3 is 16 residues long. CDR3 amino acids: CASSQAGKGYAGEQFF. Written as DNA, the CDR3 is TGTGCCAGCAGCCAGGCGGGCAAGGGATATGCTGGTGAGCAGTTCTTC.

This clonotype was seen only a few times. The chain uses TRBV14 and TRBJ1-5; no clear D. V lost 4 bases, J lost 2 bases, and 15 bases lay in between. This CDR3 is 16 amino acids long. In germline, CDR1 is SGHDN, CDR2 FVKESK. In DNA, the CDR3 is TGTGCCAGCAGCCCGCATTCCTTAGGTCGCAATCAGCCCCAGCATTTT. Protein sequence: CASSPHSLGRNQPQHF.

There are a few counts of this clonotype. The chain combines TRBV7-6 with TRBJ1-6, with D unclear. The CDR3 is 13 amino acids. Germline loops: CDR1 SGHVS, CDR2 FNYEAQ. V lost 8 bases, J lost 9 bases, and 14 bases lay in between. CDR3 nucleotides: TGTGCCAGCGCGCCCCTTACTGGTTCACCCCTCCACTTT. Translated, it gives CASAPLTGSPLHF.

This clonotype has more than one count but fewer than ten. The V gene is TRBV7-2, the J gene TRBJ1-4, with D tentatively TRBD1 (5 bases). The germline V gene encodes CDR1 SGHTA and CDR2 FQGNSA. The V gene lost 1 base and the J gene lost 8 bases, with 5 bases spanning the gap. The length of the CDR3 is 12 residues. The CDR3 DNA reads TGTGCCAGCAGCTTAGACAGGGAAAAACTGTTTTTT. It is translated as CASSLDREKLFF.

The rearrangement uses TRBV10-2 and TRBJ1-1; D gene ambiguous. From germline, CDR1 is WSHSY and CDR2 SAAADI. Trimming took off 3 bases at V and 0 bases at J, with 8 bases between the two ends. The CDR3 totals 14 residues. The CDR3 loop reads CASSDGLMNTEAFF. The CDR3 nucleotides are TGCGCCAGCAGTGACGGCCTAATGAACACTGAAGCTTTCTTT.

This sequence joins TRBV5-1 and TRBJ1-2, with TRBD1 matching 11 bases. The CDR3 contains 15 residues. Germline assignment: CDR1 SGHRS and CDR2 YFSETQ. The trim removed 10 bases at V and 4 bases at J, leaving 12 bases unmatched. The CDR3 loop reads CAGTAGTGGTYGYTF. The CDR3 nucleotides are TGCGCCGGCACGGCCGGGACAGGGGGAACCTATGGCTACACCTTC.

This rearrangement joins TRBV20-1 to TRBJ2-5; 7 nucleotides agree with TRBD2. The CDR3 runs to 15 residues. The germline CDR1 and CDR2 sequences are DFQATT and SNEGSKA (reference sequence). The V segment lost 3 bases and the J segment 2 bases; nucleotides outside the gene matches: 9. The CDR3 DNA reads TGCAGTGCTAGTGGGCTAGCGGTACCACAAGAGACCCAGTACTTC. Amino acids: CSASGLAVPQETQYF.

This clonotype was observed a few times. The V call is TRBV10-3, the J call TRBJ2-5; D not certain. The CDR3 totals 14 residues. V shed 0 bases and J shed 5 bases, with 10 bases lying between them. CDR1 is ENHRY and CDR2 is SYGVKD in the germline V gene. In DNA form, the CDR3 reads TGTGCCATCAGTGAGTCCGTAGGTGGGGAGACCCAGTACTTC. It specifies CAISESVGGETQYF.

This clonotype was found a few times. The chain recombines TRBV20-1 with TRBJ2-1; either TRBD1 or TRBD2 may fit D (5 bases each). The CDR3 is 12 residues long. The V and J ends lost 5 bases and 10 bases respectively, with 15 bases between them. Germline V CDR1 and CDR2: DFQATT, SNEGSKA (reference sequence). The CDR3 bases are TGCAGTGCTGGCAGAGCCGGGACGGAGCAGTTCTTC. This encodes CSAGRAGTEQFF.

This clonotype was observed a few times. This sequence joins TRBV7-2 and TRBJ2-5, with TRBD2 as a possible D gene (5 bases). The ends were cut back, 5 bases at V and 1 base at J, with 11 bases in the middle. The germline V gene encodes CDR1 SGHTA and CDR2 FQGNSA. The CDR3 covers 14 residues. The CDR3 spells CASSLGSVQETQYF. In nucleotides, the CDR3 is TGTGCCAGCAGCCTGGGTAGCGTCCAAGAGACCCAGTACTTC.

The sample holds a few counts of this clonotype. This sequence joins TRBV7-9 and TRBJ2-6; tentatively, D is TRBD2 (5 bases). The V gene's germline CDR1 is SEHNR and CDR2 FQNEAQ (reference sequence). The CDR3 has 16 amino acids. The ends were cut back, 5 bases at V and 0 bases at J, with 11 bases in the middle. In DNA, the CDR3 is TGTGCCAGCAGCCCCGGGGAGCACTCTGGGGCCAACGTCCTGACTTTC. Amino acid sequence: CASSPGEHSGANVLTF.

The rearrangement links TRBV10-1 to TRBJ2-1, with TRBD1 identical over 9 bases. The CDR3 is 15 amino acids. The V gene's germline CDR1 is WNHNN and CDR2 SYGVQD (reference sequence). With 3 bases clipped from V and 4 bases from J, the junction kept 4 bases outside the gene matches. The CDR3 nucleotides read TGCGCCAGCAGTGAAGGGACAGGGCTTTACAATGAGCAGTTCTTC. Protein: CASSEGTGLYNEQFF.

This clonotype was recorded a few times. The CDR3 DNA reads TGTGCCAGCAACCGCTTTGGAGAGACCCAGTACTTC. Its translation is CASNRFGETQYF. V usage is TRBV5-5 and J usage is TRBJ2-5; D gene uncertain. V was cut by 6 bases and J by 4 bases, with 10 bases left in between. Looked up from germline, CDR1 is SGHKS and CDR2 is YYEKEE (reference sequence). The CDR3 has 12 residues.

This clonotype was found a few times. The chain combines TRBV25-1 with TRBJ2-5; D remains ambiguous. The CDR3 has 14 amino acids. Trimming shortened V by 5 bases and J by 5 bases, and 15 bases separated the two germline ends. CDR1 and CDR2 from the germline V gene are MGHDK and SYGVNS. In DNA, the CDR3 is TGTGCCAGCAGTTTTAGGGTCGCTTCGGAGACCCAGTACTTC. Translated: CASSFRVASETQYF.

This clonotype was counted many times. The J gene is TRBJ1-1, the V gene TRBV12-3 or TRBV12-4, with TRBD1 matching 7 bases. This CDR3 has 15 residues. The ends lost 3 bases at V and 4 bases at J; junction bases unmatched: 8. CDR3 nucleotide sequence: TGTGCCAGCAGTTTGACAGGGCTGGTGCGCACTGAAGCTTTCTTT. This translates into CASSLTGLVRTEAFF.

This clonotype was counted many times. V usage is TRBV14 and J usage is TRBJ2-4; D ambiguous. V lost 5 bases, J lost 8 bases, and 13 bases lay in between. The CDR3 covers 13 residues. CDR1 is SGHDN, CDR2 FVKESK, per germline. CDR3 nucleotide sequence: TGTGCCAGCAGCTTGGGCATAGGAGACATTCAGTACTTC. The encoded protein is CASSLGIGDIQYF.

The CDR3, as DNA: TGTGCCAGCAGCCCAGGGACCGCGCCGCGGTACGAGCAGTACTTC. Encoded protein: CASSPGTAPRYEQYF. This chain connects TRBV7-9 to TRBJ2-7; D may be TRBD1 or TRBD2 (5 bases each). V shed 5 bases and J shed 4 bases, with 18 bases lying between them. The germline CDR1 and CDR2 sequences are SEHNR and FQNEAQ (reference sequence). CDR3 length: 15 residues.